Listed here is a single T cell receptor beta chain. Its specificity is unknown. The sample originates from a study of T cell responses to AZD1222 COVID-19 vaccine. Findings and limits, study-wide: In a largely white British group with more females than males, clonal diversity was possibly underestimated. Spike was spanned by vaccine-associated CD4 TCRs, with dominance at 160-218 and 743-854.

Combined were second doses at about 4 or about 12 weeks. Some clones are missing from TCRdb's copy, which holds only in-frame ones; the method was immunoSEQ multiplex PCR. The sample lists about 120,000 clones; roughly nine tenths were seen once. CDR1 is SGHTA, CDR2 FQGTGA, per germline. V gave up 5 bases and J gave up 1 base; unmatched junction bases: 5. The CDR3 is 16 residues long. The clonotype originates from an adult who received the AZD1222 COVID-19 vaccine. J is TRBJ2-6 and V is TRBV7-3, with TRBD1 matching 7 bases. Specimen: peripheral blood, collected 28 days after the second AZD1222 dose. In DNA form, the CDR3 reads TGTGCCAGCAGCCCCAGACAGGGTTCTGGGGCCAACGTCCTGACTTTC. It specifies CASSPRQGSGANVLTF.